One and the same sample provided the 26 T cell receptor beta chains below, sequenced in a study of blood T cell repertoires in COVID-19. Assay: immunoSEQ multiplex PCR; the TCRdb copy retains only in-frame clones and omits some. The sample has a few hundred thousand clones; around 90% are singletons. Sequenced input: PBMCs or T cells enriched from blood (not recorded which). These receptors all come from a woman aged 25-40 years who had recovered from COVID-19.

The V gene is TRBV5-6, the J gene TRBJ1-1; D uncertain. The V and J ends lost 2 bases and 3 bases respectively, with 14 bases between them. The CDR3 has 15 amino acids. Germline CDR1 SGHDT, CDR2 YYEEEE. CDR3 in DNA: TGTGCCAGCAGCTTTTCGGGTGGAGGGTACACTGAAGCTTTCTTT. Its protein product is CASSFSGGGYTEAFF.

V is TRBV21-1 and J is TRBJ2-7; no check of the table's D call, TRBD1, against the DNA was made. TRBV21-1 is reported as a pseudogene. The CDR3 sequence is 12 residues long. This CDR3 is CASNQDLHEQYF. CDR3 in DNA: TGTGCCAGCAACCAGGATCTCCACGAGCAGTACTTC.

This chain joins TRBV29-1 and TRBJ1-2; tentatively, D is TRBD1 (5 bases). From germline, CDR1 is SQVTM and CDR2 ANQGSEA. CDR3 size: 12 residues. V was clipped by 4 bases and J by 4 bases, with 10 bases between them. Written as DNA, the CDR3 is TGCAGCGTTGTCCAGGGTGGCTATGGCTACACCTTC. This codes for CSVVQGGYGYTF.

The chain combines TRBV20-1 with TRBJ2-7; unclear D gene. Germline CDR1 DFQATT, CDR2 SNEGSKA (reference sequence). Between the trimmed V and J ends, which lost 0 bases and 4 bases, there was a span of 4 bases. The CDR3 length is 11 residues. The CDR3 DNA follows: TGCAGTGCTAGAGATCTTTACGAGCAGTACTTC. Amino acids: CSARDLYEQYF.

This sequence joins TRBV6-5 and TRBJ1-4; weak D call: TRBD1 (6 bases). The germline CDR1 and CDR2 sequences are MNHEY and SVGAGI. The CDR3 spans 15 residues. Trimming removed 5 bases from V and 8 bases from J, with 18 bases in between. CDR3 coding DNA: TGTGCCAGCAGTCCCCGCAGGGGAGAAGAAGAAAAACTGTTTTTT. It yields the protein CASSPRRGEEEKLFF.

This chain links TRBV5-1 with TRBJ1-1, with TRBD1 as a possible D gene (5 bases). CDR1 is SGHRS, CDR2 YFSETQ, per germline. V was clipped by 0 bases and J by 2 bases, with 11 bases between them. CDR3 size: 15 residues. CDR3 sequence: CASSLAGSRNTEAFF. CDR3 coding DNA: TGCGCCAGCAGCTTGGCAGGGTCGAGAAACACTGAAGCTTTCTTT.

The rearrangement uses TRBV7-2 and TRBJ2-2; 10 bases line up with TRBD2. J gave up 4 bases and V 3 bases, and 11 bases lay outside the gene matches. The CDR3 consists of 18 residues. The V gene's germline CDR1 is SGHTA and CDR2 FQGNSA. CDR3 bases: TGTGCCAGCAGCTTCGGTCTAGCGGGGGCACGGGGCACCGGGGAGCTGTTTTTT. Protein: CASSFGLAGARGTGELFF.

In DNA, the CDR3 is TGTGCCTGGAGTCTGGCGGGACCCTACGAGCAGTACTTC. Residues: CAWSLAGPYEQYF. This rearrangement joins TRBV30 to TRBJ2-7; a possible D gene is TRBD2 (6 bases). The CDR3 consists of 13 residues. CDR1 and CDR2 (germline): GTSNPN, SVGIG (reference sequence). Trimming removed 2 bases from V and 2 bases from J, with 10 bases in between. Filled out from reference TRBV30 and TRBJ2-7, the complete variable domain reads SQTIHQWPATLVQPVGSPLSLECTVEGTSNPNLYWYRQAAGRGLQLLFYSVGIGQISSEVPQNLSASRPQDRQFILSSKKLLLSDSGFYLCAWSLAGPYEQYFGPGTRLTVT.

The gene calls are TRBV19 and TRBJ1-1; TRBD1 matches 7 bases. The trim removed 5 bases at V and 1 base at J, leaving 16 bases unmatched. Germline CDR1 and CDR2: LNHDA and SQIVND (reference sequence). The CDR3 is 18 amino acids. In nucleotides, the CDR3 is TGTGCCAGTAGTGTCACCCCCGGGACAGTTAGTACGAACACTGAAGCTTTCTTT. It is translated as CASSVTPGTVSTNTEAFF.

This rearrangement joins TRBV6-5 to TRBJ1-5, with 7 bases that match TRBD1. The CDR3 contains 15 residues. Germline lookup yields CDR1 MNHEY and CDR2 SVGAGI. V lost 6 bases to trimming and J lost 6 bases; unmatched junction nucleotides: 11. The DNA of the CDR3 is TGTGCCAGCAGCCCCGGAGGGGGCCGGTTTCAGCCCCAGCATTTT. Its translation is CASSPGGGRFQPQHF.

J is TRBJ2-2 and V is TRBV3-1 (or the pseudogene TRBV3-2); TRBD1 might be the D (6 bases). Trimming removed 2 bases from V and 0 bases from J, with 10 bases in between. There are 16 residues in the CDR3. In germline, CDR1 is LGHDT, CDR2 YNNKEL (reference sequence). The CDR3 region is CASSQKGGSNTGELFF. The CDR3 nucleotides are TGTGCCAGCAGCCAAAAAGGGGGTTCGAACACCGGGGAGCTGTTTTTT.

The CDR3 loop is CASSPQRGHNEQFF. Written as DNA, the CDR3 is TGTGCCAGCAGCCCCCAGCGGGGGCACAATGAGCAGTTCTTC. The rearrangement uses TRBV7-3 and TRBJ2-1; the match to TRBD2 covers 8 bases. The V segment lost 5 bases and the J segment 5 bases; nucleotides outside the gene matches: 5. The CDR3 spans 14 residues. CDR1 is SGHTA and CDR2 is FQGTGA in the germline V gene.

This rearrangement joins TRBV6-6 to TRBJ1-4, with TRBD1 identical over 10 bases. V lost 6 bases to trimming and J lost 8 bases; unmatched junction nucleotides: 15. The V gene's germline CDR1 is MNHNY and CDR2 SVGAGI (reference sequence). This CDR3 contains 17 residues. As DNA, the CDR3 is TGTGCCAGCAGCCGAGACTCCAGGACAGGGGGGTGGGAAAAACTGTTTTTT. This translates into CASSRDSRTGGWEKLFF.

V usage is TRBV19 and J usage is TRBJ2-2, with a tentative D call TRBD2 (6 bases). This CDR3 spans 15 amino acids. V lost 3 bases and J 5 bases, leaving 13 bases between the germline ends. Per the germline V gene, CDR1 is LNHDA and CDR2 is SQIVND (reference sequence). In nucleotides, the CDR3 is TGTGCCAGTAGTATTTTCGGGAGCAGTACCGGGGAGCTGTTTTTT. Translated: CASSIFGSSTGELFF.

The chain has TRBV19 and TRBJ1-1; D is ambiguous. With 6 bases removed from V and 1 base from J, the gap between germline ends came to 9 bases. Germline assignment: CDR1 LNHDA and CDR2 SQIVND (reference sequence). The CDR3 consists of 13 residues. CDR3 in DNA: TGTGCCAGTAGATACGGTCCGAACACTGAAGCTTTCTTT. It yields the protein CASRYGPNTEAFF.

The sample holds a few counts of this clone. V gene TRBV7-8 combines with J gene TRBJ2-7; no clear D gene. The CDR3 consists of 14 residues. V was cut by 1 base and J by 3 bases, with 10 bases left in between. From germline, CDR1 is SGHVS and CDR2 FQNEAQ. CDR3 in amino acids: CASSLGVAGYEQYF. The CDR3 DNA follows: TGTGCCAGCAGCTTAGGGGTGGCAGGCTACGAGCAGTACTTC.

The genes are TRBV29-1 and TRBJ1-1; TRBD1 might be the D (5 bases). Trimming shortened V by 2 bases and J by 1 base, and 8 bases separated the two germline ends. The CDR3 is made up of 13 amino acids. Germline-derived CDR1 and CDR2 are SQVTM and ANQGSEA. CDR3 sequence reads: CSVEWGGNTEAFF. Written as DNA, the CDR3 is TGCAGCGTTGAATGGGGGGGGAACACTGAAGCTTTCTTT.

CDR3 nucleotide sequence: TGTGCCAGCAGCCAAGATGCGACGGCAGGGTGGTTGTTTTTT. It translates to CASSQDATAGWLFF. The chain couples TRBV4-2 to TRBJ2-2; perhaps TRBD1 as D (5 bases). Germline-derived CDR1 and CDR2 are LGHNA and YNFKEQ. The V gene lost 0 bases and the J gene lost 15 bases, with 17 bases spanning the gap. The CDR3 is made up of 14 amino acids.

This chain uses TRBV19 with TRBJ2-1; a weak D match, TRBD1 (8 bases). Germline V CDR1 and CDR2: LNHDA, SQIVND (reference sequence). This CDR3 has 17 residues. The V gene lost 2 bases and the J gene lost 1 base, with 15 bases spanning the gap. The CDR3 DNA is TGTGCCAGTAGTATATGGGGGGGACAGGCGTCCTACAATGAGCAGTTCTTC. This gives the protein CASSIWGGQASYNEQFF.

The chain links TRBV11-2 to TRBJ2-2; D call uncertain. This CDR3 comprises 16 residues. With 4 bases removed from V and 7 bases from J, the gap between germline ends came to 19 bases. In germline, CDR1 is SGHAT, CDR2 FQNNGV. The CDR3 region has the DNA TGTGCCAGCAGCTCCTTGGCGAGGCTAGGCCTCGGGGAGCTGTTTTTT. As protein: CASSSLARLGLGELFF.

The chain links TRBV25-1 to TRBJ1-1; 8 nucleotides agree with TRBD1. Germline trimming cut 4 bases from V and 5 bases from J; bases unmatched to any gene: 6. Germline lookup yields CDR1 MGHDK and CDR2 SYGVNS. CDR3 length: 14 amino acids. CDR3 bases: TGTGCCAGCAGTGCCGGACAGGGACGGACTGAAGCTTTCTTT. This translates into CASSAGQGRTEAFF.

The chain uses TRBV3-1 (or the pseudogene TRBV3-2) and TRBJ1-1; D uncertain. The V gene lost 2 bases and the J gene lost 0 bases, with 10 bases spanning the gap. CDR1 is LGHDT and CDR2 is YNNKEL in the germline V gene (reference sequence). CDR3 length: 15 amino acids. The CDR3 protein is CASSQRGKLNTEAFF. The CDR3 DNA is TGTGCCAGCAGCCAACGAGGGAAATTGAACACTGAAGCTTTCTTT.

DNA for the CDR3: TGTGCCAGCAGCCAAGGGACAGGGGGAACTGAAGCTTTCTTT. Amino acids: CASSQGTGGTEAFF. The V gene is TRBV7-6, the J gene TRBJ1-1; 11 bases fit TRBD1. CDR3 size: 14 residues. From germline, CDR1 is SGHVS and CDR2 FNYEAQ. The V segment lost 5 bases and the J segment 5 bases; nucleotides outside the gene matches: 4.

The rearrangement uses TRBV30 and TRBJ2-6; either TRBD1 or TRBD2 may fit D (5 bases each). This CDR3 is built from 12 residues. V lost 5 bases to trimming and J lost 7 bases, with 9 bases between them. Germline CDR1 reads GTSNPN; CDR2 reads SVGIG (reference sequence). For the CDR3, the DNA is TGTGCCTGGGGGACGGGTGCCAACGTCCTGACTTTC. It translates to CAWGTGANVLTF. Using reference TRBV30 and TRBJ2-6 for the parts outside the CDR3, the full variable domain is SQTIHQWPATLVQPVGSPLSLECTVEGTSNPNLYWYRQAAGRGLQLLFYSVGIGQISSEVPQNLSASRPQDRQFILSSKKLLLSDSGFYLCAWGTGANVLTFGAGSRLTVL.

Details on this clone: Other DNA sequences from this sample encode an identical CDR3 as well. This rearrangement joins TRBV7-9 to TRBJ1-1; D uncertain. V was clipped by 5 bases and J by 5 bases, with 9 bases between them. The germline V gene encodes CDR1 SEHNR and CDR2 FQNEAQ (reference sequence). This CDR3 comprises 12 residues. In DNA, the CDR3 is TGTGCCAGCAGCCCCCGAGGTACTGAAGCTTTCTTT. Its protein product is CASSPRGTEAFF. Filled out from reference TRBV7-9 and TRBJ1-1, the complete variable domain reads DTGVSQNPRHKITKRGQNVTFRCDPISEHNRLYWYRQTLGQGPEFLTYFQNEAQLEKSRLLSDRFSAERPKGSFSTLEIQRTEQGDSAMYLCASSPRGTEAFFGQGTRLTVV.

V gene TRBV13 combines with J gene TRBJ2-4, with TRBD1 matching 8 bases. Germline lookup yields CDR1 PRHDT and CDR2 FYEKMQ (reference sequence). V trimming: 6 bases; J trimming: 8 bases; junction bases outside the gene matches: 18. The CDR3 contains 17 residues. The CDR3 DNA reads TGTGCCAGCAGTCGCCCCTTCGGACAGGGTGGGGTGGACATTCAGTACTTC. Translation gives CASSRPFGQGGVDIQYF.